The rows below give T cell receptor beta chains drawn from one sample of a study of OX40 agonist ivuxolimab in advanced cancers. Assay: immunoSEQ multiplex PCR; the TCRdb copy retains only in-frame clones and omits some. The repertoire includes roughly 53,000 clones, about 93% of them detected once, and about 20% sits in the top ten. The sequenced sample was CD4+ or CD8+ T cells sorted from blood, obtained in a trial of the OX40 agonist ivuxolimab. All receptors derive from an adult with an advanced solid tumor such as melanoma, head and neck, liver or kidney cancer. The CDR3 runs from the conserved cysteine through the conserved F or W. A D gene is named only where the DNA matches it firmly. Expanded clones get a size class; other rows say once, few or many, or leave the size out.

D | J | size | V | CDR3 | DNA
NA | TRBJ2-2 | NA | TRBV7-6 | CASSLGRGSGELFF | TGTGCCAGCAGCTTAGGACGGGGTTCTGGGGAGCTGTTTTTT
NA | TRBJ2-4 | NA | TRBV28 | CASSPEGGILPAKNIQYF | TGTGCCAGCAGTCCGGAGGGCGGGATCTTACCAGCCAAAAACATTCAGTACTTC
TRBD2 | TRBJ2-5 | NA | TRBV19 | CASSEGLAGVAETQYF | TGTGCCAGTAGTGAGGGACTAGCGGGAGTCGCAGAGACCCAGTACTTC
NA | TRBJ1-1 | NA | TRBV28 | CASSLSTVGTEAFF | TGTGCCAGCAGTTTAAGCACCGTAGGCACTGAAGCTTTCTTT
NA | TRBJ2-7 | NA | TRBV21-1 | CASSEREGIHYEQYF | TGTGCCAGCAGCGAACGAGAGGGGATCCACTACGAGCAGTACTTC
NA | TRBJ2-1 | NA | TRBV27 | CASSLRNEQFF | TGTGCCAGCAGTCTAAGAAATGAGCAGTTCTTC
NA | TRBJ2-1 | NA | TRBV19 | CASSMTLEANEQFF | TGTGCCAGTAGTATGACGTTGGAGGCCAATGAGCAGTTCTTC
NA | TRBJ2-1 | NA | TRBV7-3 | CASSLREKSSYNEQFF | TGTGCCAGCAGCTTAAGGGAAAAGAGCTCCTACAATGAGCAGTTCTTC
TRBD2 | TRBJ2-1 | NA | TRBV19 | CASSILGLAGRNEQFF | TGTGCCAGTAGTATATTGGGACTAGCGGGACGGAATGAGCAGTTCTTC
NA | TRBJ2-7 | NA | TRBV27 | CASSFSEIHEQYF | TGTGCCAGCAGTTTTTCCGAGATCCACGAGCAGTACTTC
NA | TRBJ2-7 | once | TRBV4-2 | CASSQALGQSYEQYF | TGTGCCAGCAGCCAGGCCCTAGGACAGAGCTACGAGCAGTACTTC
NA | TRBJ2-2 | NA | TRBV14 | CASSQEGGDEGTGELFF | TGTGCCAGCAGCCAAGAAGGGGGGGACGAGGGCACCGGGGAGCTGTTTTTT
TRBD2 | TRBJ2-7 | NA | TRBV11-2 | CASSVTSGRAVGYEQYF | TGTGCCAGCAGCGTGACTAGCGGGAGGGCCGTGGGGTACGAGCAGTACTTC
TRBD1 | TRBJ2-2 | NA | TRBV5-1 | CASSVAGTGDTGELFF | TGCGCCAGCAGCGTCGCCGGGACAGGGGACACCGGGGAGCTGTTTTTT
NA | TRBJ2-1 | NA | TRBV6-4 | CASSVNSLTEQFF | TGTGCCAGCAGTGTGAACAGCCTGACGGAGCAGTTCTTC
TRBD1 | TRBJ1-1 | NA | TRBV19 | CASRSTGTGASNTEAFF | TGTGCCAGTAGGTCTACCGGGACAGGGGCCTCGAACACTGAAGCTTTCTTT
TRBD1 | TRBJ1-1 | NA | TRBV5-6 | CASRQGGTEAFF | TGTGCCAGCAGACAGGGGGGCACTGAAGCTTTCTTT
NA | TRBJ2-7 | once | TRBV19 | CASSIGPAYEQYF | TGTGCCAGTAGTATCGGTCCAGCCTACGAGCAGTACTTC
NA | TRBJ2-7 | NA | TRBV27 | CASSSQAGYEQYF | TGTGCCAGCAGTTCACAGGCAGGCTACGAGCAGTACTTC
NA | TRBJ1-1 | few | TRBV7-9 | CASFNVNTEAFF | TGTGCCAGCTTTAACGTGAACACTGAAGCTTTCTTT
TRBD2 | TRBJ2-5 | NA | TRBV29-1 | CSVECREGPQETQYF | TGCAGCGTTGAGTGCCGGGAGGGCCCGCAAGAGACCCAGTACTTC
TRBD1 | TRBJ1-2 | NA | TRBV5-4 | CASSLSGGRSRYGYTF | TGTGCCAGCAGCTTGTCAGGGGGAAGGTCTCGCTATGGCTACACCTTC
NA | TRBJ1-1 | NA | TRBV2 | CASSVKSGTMNTEAFF | TGTGCCAGCAGTGTTAAATCCGGGACCATGAACACTGAAGCTTTCTTT
NA | TRBJ2-7 | once | TRBV5-1 | CASSTGWGRYEQYF | TGCGCCAGCAGCACGGGATGGGGCCGGTACGAGCAGTACTTC
TRBD1 | TRBJ2-2 | NA | TRBV28 | CASSPTTGPGELFF | TGTGCCAGCAGTCCGACGACAGGGCCCGGGGAGCTGTTTTTT
NA | TRBJ2-3 | NA | TRBV10-3 | CATHGDTFGDTQYF | TGTGCCACTCACGGGGACACCTTTGGAGATACGCAGTATTTT
NA | TRBJ1-4 | NA | TRBV28 | CASSELSSPDEKLFF | TGTGCCAGCAGTGAGTTGAGTTCCCCGGATGAAAAACTGTTTTTT
NA | TRBJ2-1 | NA | TRBV21-1 | CASSKSIARQRPESSYNEQFF | TGTGCCAGCAGCAAGTCGATCGCGAGACAAAGGCCCGAAAGCTCCTACAATGAGCAGTTCTTC
TRBD2 | TRBJ2-1 | NA | TRBV7-9 | CASSLGLAGYNEQFF | TGTGCCAGCAGCTTGGGACTAGCGGGTTACAATGAGCAGTTCTTC